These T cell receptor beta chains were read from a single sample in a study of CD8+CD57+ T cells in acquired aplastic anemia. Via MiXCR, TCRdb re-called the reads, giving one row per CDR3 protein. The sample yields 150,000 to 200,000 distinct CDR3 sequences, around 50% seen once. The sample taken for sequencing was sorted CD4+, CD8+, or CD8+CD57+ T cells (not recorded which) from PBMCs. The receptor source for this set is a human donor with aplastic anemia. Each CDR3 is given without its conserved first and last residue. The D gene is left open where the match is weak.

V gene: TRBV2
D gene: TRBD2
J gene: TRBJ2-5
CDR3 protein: ASSEGLAEETQY

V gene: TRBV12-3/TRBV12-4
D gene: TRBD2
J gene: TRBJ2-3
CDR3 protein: ASSPGGAPADTQY

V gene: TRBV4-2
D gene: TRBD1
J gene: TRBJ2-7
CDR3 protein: ASSQRDRGMNEQY

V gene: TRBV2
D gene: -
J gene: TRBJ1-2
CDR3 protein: ASSEAYYGYT

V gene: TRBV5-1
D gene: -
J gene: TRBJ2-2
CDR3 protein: ASSSGVETGELF

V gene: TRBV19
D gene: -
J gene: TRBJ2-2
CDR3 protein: ASRDIATGELF

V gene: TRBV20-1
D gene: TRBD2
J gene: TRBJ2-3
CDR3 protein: SARPGTSGSTDTQY

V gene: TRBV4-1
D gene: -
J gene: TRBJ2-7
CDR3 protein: ASSPPSIISGRSSYERY

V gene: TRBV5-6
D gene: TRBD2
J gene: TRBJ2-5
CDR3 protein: ASSLRLAGGRETQY

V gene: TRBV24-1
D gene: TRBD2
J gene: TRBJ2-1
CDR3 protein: ATSAISGGANEQF

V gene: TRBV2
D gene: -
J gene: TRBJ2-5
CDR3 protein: ASTDRETQY

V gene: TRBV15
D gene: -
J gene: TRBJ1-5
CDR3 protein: ATSISGVVQPQH

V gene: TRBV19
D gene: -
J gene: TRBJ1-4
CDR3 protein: ATQTVFRGHNEKPF

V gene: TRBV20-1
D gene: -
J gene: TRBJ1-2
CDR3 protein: SAPGYT

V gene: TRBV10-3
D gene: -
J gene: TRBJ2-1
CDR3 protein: ASSERQGRHNEQF

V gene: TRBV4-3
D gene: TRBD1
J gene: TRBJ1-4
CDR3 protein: ASSPGDRDSEKLF

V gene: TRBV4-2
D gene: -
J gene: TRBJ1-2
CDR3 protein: ASSQDLGIATRT

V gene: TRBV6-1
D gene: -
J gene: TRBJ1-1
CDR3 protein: ASRLAPRNTEAF

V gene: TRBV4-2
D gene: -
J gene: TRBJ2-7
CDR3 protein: ASSPQGGRQSYEQY

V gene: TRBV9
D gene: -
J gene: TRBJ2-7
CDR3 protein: ASSVAGGTYEQY

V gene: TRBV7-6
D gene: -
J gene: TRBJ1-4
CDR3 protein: ASSSLPATNEKLF

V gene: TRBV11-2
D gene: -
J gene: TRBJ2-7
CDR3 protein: ASSSQERGEQY

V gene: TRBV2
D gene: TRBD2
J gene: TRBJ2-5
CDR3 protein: ASRPTLAGGRETQY

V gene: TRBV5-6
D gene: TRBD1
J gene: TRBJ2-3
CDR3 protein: ASSLGTVTDTQY

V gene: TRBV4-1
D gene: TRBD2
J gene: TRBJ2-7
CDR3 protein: ASSHTELAGFPEQY

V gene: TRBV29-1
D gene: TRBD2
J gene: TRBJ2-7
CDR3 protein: SVEGLAGSYEQD

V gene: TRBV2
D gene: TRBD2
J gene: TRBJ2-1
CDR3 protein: ASTPGLAWDEQF

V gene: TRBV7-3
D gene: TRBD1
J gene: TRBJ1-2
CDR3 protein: ASSFQGAGGYT

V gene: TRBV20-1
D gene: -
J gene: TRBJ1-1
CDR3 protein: SASQGHTEAF

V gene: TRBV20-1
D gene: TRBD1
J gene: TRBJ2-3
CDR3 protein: SVRTGGTDTQY

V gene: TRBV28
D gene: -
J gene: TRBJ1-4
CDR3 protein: ATGQKEKLF

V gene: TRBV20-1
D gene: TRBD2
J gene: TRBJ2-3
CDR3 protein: SARAGRGDTQY

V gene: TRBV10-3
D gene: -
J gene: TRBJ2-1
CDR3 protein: AILQGLPGTYNEQF

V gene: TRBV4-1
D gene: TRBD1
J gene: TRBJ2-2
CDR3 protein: ASSHLGTGKNTGELF

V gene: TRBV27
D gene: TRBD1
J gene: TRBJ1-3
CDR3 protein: ASIRLGTGERTGNTIY

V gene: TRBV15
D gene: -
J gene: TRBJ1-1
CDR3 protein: ATSRDRWVGGEAF

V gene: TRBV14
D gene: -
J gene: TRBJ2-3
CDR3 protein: ASNRDIYTDTQY

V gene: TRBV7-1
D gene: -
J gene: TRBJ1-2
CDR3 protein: ASSSSLDGYYGYT

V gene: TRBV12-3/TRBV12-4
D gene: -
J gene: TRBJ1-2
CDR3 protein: ASSPFVSNYGYT

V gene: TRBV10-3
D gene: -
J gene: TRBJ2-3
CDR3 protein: AISPAETWDTQY

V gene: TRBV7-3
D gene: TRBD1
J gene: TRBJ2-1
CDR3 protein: ASSLTAQGAGEQF

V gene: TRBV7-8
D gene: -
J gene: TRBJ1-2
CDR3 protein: ASSLQGNRYGYT

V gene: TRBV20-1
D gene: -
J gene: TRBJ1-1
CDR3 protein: SASEGGGTEAF

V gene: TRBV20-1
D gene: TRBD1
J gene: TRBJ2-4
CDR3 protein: SAWGGTGGKNIQY

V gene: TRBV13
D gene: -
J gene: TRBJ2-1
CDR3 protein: ASSVTKNEQF

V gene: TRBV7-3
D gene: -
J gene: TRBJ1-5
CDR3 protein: ASSLSVGNPTSNQPQH

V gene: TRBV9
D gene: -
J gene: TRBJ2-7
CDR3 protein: ASSVVGRGYEQY

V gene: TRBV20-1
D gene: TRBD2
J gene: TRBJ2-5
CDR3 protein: SARDLSSGSQETQY

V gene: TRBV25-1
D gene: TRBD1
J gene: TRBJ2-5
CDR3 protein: ASSLNRGPSRETQY

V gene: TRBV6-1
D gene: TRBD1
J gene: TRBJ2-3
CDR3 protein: ASSAGGAEDTQY